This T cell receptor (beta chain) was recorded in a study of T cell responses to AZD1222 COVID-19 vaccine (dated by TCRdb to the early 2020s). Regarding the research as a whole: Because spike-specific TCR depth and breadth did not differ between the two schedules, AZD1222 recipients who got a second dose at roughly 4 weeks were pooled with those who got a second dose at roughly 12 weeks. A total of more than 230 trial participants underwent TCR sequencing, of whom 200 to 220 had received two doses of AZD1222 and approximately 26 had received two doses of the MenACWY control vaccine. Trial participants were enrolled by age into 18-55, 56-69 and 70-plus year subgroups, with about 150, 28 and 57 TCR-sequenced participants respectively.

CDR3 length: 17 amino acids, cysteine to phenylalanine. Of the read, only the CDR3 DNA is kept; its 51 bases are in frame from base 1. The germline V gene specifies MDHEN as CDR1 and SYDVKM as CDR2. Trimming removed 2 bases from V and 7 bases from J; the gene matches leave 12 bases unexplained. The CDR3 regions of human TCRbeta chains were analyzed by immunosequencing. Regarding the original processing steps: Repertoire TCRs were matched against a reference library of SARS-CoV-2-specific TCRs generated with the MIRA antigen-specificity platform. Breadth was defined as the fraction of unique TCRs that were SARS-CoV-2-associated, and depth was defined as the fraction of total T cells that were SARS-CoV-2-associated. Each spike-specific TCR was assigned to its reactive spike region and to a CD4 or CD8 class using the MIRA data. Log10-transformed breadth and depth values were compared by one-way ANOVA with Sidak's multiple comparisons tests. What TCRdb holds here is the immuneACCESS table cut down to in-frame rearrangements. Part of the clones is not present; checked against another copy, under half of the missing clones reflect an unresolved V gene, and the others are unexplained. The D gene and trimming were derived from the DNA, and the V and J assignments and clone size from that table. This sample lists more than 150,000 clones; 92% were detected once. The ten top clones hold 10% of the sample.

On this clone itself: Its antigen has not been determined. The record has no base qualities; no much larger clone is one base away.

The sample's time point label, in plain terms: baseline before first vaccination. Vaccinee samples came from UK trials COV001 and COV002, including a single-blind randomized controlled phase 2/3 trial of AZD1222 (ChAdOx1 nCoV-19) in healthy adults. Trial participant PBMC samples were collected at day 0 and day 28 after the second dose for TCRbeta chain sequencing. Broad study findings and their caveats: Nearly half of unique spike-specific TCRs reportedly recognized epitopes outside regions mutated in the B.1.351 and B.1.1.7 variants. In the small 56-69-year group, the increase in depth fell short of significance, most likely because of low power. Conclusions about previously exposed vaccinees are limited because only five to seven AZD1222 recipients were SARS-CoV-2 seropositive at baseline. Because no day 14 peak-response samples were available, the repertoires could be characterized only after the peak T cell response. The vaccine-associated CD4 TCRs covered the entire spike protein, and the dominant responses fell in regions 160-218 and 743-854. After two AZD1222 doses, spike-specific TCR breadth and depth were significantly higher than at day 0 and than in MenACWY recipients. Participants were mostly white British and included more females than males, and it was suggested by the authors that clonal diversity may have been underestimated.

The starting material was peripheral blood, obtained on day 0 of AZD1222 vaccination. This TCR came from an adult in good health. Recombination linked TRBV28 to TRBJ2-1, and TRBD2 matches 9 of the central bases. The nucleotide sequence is TGTGCCAGCAGTTTAATTTCGGCGGGAGGGGGTAAAAATGAGCAGTTCTTC. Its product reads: CASSLISAGGGKNEQFF.